This T cell receptor beta chain was identified in a study of neurological immune-mediated disorders (dated by TCRdb to the late 2010s). For the wider study: The study compared peripheral blood TCR-beta repertoires of HTLV-I-associated myelopathy (HAM/TSP) patients, multiple sclerosis patients and healthy controls using UMI-based sequencing. The cohort comprised about 68 subjects: around 15 HAM/TSP patients, some 35 multiple sclerosis patients and around 20 healthy controls. The 90 to 110 TCR-beta libraries covered PBMC samples along with longitudinal samples, technical triplicates, and paired sorted CD4+ and CD8+ T-cell subsets. The research as a whole found: TCR clonal expansion was highest in HAM/TSP patients and lowest in MS patients, with MS patients falling below even healthy controls. No identical CDR3 amino acid sequences were shared among expanded clones across subjects, suggesting private TCR-beta repertoires in all groups.

Libraries from unsorted PBMCs were made from 2 million PBMCs kept in RNAlater at -80 degrees C until RNA extraction. Peripheral blood underwent Ficoll-Hypaque density gradient centrifugation to isolate PBMCs, which were then cryopreserved in liquid nitrogen. This clonotype was recorded a few times. The specificity of this receptor is unknown. Base qualities are not at hand, and no much larger clone is one base apart. To synthesize cDNA, template-switch 5'RACE was performed with a primer carrying a 10-nucleotide random unique molecular identifier so that each TCR transcript was tagged. Over 170 million TCR-beta sequences, covering 15-18 subjects, were produced in each sequencing run. The RNeasy kit was used to extract total RNA. Using the KAPA Real-time Library Amplification kit, TCR-beta VDJ regions were amplified with primers for the TCR constant region and the 5'RACE anchor. A first PCR added sample indexes and Illumina adaptors, after which a second PCR increased the library yield. After purification with Ampure beads, the TCR product of roughly 650 bp was size-selected on a 2% E-gel SizeSelection system. Before pooling, library quality was checked on a Bioanalyzer, concentration was measured with Qubit, and libraries were quantified with the Kapa Library Quantification kit. An Illumina HiSeq 2500 sequenced the libraries paired-end 2 x 150 bp. To increase sequence diversity, roughly 24-31% phiX was spiked into each library pool. From the authors' description of their analysis: Quality-filtered reads were processed with the UMI-based MiGEC pipeline, and over 75% of raw TCR sequences were removed by the MiGEC pipeline during error correction. IMGT germline references were used for alignment of VDJ genes, and clonotypes were defined by a unique CDR3 amino acid sequence together with V-J genes. Clonal expansion, Shannon diversity, and CDR3 relatedness (CalcPairwiseDistances, ClusterSamples) were evaluated with VDJtools, and phylogenetic trees were built with CLCbio workbench. Using coefficient-of-variation modelling across technical triplicates, the study counted a clone as expanded if it had at least 8 unique UMIs. The raw public reads went through TCRdb reprocessing: fastp at Q25, MiXCR clone calling, in-frame beta chains kept. CDR3 protein duplicates are merged, each entry listing the most common genes and DNA. TCRdb, not the authors, supplied the V and J calls. The sample has 50,000 to 75,000 distinct CDR3 sequences on record, about 13% of them singletons. The top ten clonotypes cover approximately 11% of the sample.

Inclusive of the bounding cysteine and phenylalanine, the CDR3 is 13 residues long. Only CDR3 DNA is held: 39 bases, read in frame from base 1. According to the germline V gene, CDR1 reads SNHLY and CDR2 reads FYNNEI. Trimming at the junction amounts to 3 bases on V and 0 bases on J, and the germline ends lie 6 bases apart. Material: PBMCs. The clonotype was recovered from a woman aged 60-75 years with HTLV-1-associated myelopathy (HAM/TSP). The rearranged chain carries TRBV2 and TRBJ2-7, and perhaps TRBD2 as D gene, on 5 matching bases. The CDR3 reads CASSDAGSYEQYF. The DNA is as follows: TGTGCCAGCAGTGACGCGGGCTCCTACGAGCAGTACTTC.